This T cell receptor beta chain derives from a study of T cells expressing NK-cell markers. TCRdb re-called the 5' RACE reads and gives one entry per CDR3 protein, without DNA. Its clone listing holds about 260,000 distinct CDR3 sequences. This CDR3 contains 14 residues. CDR1 is SGHRS and CDR2 is YFSETQ in the germline V gene. This sequence joins TRBV5-1 and TRBJ2-5; TCRdb names TRBD1, which stays unverified in the absence of DNA. Sequencing used blood T cells: a sorted CD56 or NKG2C T cell subset, CD4+ or CD8+ T cells, or bulk PBMC T cells (not recorded which). The receptor's source is a woman aged 18 to 75 in good health. CDR3 sequence: CASSLYRGEETQYF.